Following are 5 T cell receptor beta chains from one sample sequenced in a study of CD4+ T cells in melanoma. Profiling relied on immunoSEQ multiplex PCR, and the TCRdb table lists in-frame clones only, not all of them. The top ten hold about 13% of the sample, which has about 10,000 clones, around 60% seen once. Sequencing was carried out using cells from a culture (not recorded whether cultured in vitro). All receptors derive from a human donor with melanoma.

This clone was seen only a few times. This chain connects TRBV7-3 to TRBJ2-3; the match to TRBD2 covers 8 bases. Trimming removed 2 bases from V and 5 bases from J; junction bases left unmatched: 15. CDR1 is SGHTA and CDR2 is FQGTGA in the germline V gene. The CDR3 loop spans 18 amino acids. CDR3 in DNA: TGTGCCAGCAGCTTAGAAGGGTCGGGAGGACTAGCCGGAGATACGCAGTATTTT. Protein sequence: CASSLEGSGGLAGDTQYF.

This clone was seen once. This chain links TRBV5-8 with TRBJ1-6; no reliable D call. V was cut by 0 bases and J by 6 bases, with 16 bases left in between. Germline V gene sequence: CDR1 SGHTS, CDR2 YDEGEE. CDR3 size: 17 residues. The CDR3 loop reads CASSLGGFRRANSPLHF. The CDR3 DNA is TGTGCCAGCAGCTTGGGTGGTTTCAGACGCGCTAATTCACCCCTCCACTTT.

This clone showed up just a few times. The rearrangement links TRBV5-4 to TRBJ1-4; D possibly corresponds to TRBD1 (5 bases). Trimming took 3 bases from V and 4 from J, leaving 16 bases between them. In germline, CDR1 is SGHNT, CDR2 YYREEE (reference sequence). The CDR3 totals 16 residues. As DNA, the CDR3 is TGTGCCAGCAGCTCAGGGCCGGGGGGAGTTAATGAAAAACTGTTTTTT. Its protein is CASSSGPGGVNEKLFF.

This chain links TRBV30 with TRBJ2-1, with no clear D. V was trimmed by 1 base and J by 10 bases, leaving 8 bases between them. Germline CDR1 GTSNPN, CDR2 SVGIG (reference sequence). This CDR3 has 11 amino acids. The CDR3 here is CAWSGLGEQFF. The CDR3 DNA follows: TGTGCCTGGAGTGGGTTGGGGGAGCAGTTCTTC.

The CDR3 sequence is CASSDTGATNEKLFF. The CDR3 bases are TGTGCCAGTAGCGATACCGGTGCAACTAATGAAAAACTGTTTTTT. The chain carries TRBV19 and TRBJ1-4, with D unresolved. Trimming shortened V by 6 bases and J by 0 bases, and 11 bases separated the two germline ends. The CDR3 is made up of 15 amino acids. Germline CDR1 reads LNHDA; CDR2 reads SQIVND (reference sequence).